This passage covers 5 T cell receptor beta chains from one sample sequenced in a study of blood T cell repertoires in COVID-19. Repertoires were generated with immunoSEQ multiplex PCR, while TCRdb's copy carries only in-frame clones and drops some. Of nearly 110,000 clones in the sample, around 75% were seen once. Sequencing was performed on peripheral blood. Source of these receptors: a human donor with acute or convalescent COVID-19. The donor label of this sample is uncertain.

This rearrangement joins TRBV19 to TRBJ1-4, with D hard to call. Per germline, CDR1 LNHDA and CDR2 SQIVND (reference sequence). This CDR3 is built from 14 residues. V lost 4 bases, J lost 4 bases, and 10 bases lay in between. The CDR3 spells CASSKRSFNEKLFF. In DNA, the CDR3 is TGTGCCAGTAGTAAAAGGAGTTTTAATGAAAAACTGTTTTTT.

This clone was found a few times. V gene TRBV4-2 combines with J gene TRBJ1-1; the D is unclear. The V gene lost 2 bases and the J gene lost 1 base, with 5 bases spanning the gap. CDR3 size: 13 residues. Germline-derived CDR1 and CDR2 are LGHNA and YNFKEQ. CDR3 residues: CASSQYRNTEAFF. The CDR3 DNA sequence: TGTGCCAGCAGCCAATATCGGAACACTGAAGCTTTCTTT.

The rearrangement uses TRBV9 and TRBJ2-2; TRBD2 agrees at 9 bases. Trimming removed 3 bases from V and 2 bases from J; junction bases left unmatched: 5. The length of the CDR3 is 16 residues. Germline V gives CDR1 SGDLS, CDR2 YYNGEE. In DNA, the CDR3 is TGTGCCAGCAGCGCATCAGCGGGGGGTAACACCGGGGAGCTGTTTTTT. Its translation: CASSASAGGNTGELFF.

This chain joins TRBV3-1 (or the pseudogene TRBV3-2) and TRBJ1-2; D uncertain. The CDR3 has 12 amino acids. V lost 3 bases, J lost 7 bases, and 9 bases lay in between. CDR1 LGHDT and CDR2 YNNKEL come from the germline V gene (reference sequence). This CDR3 reads CASSQVGGGYTF. The CDR3, as DNA: TGTGCCAGCAGCCAGGTCGGAGGTGGCTACACCTTC.

The CDR3 DNA sequence: TGTGCCAGCAGCTTAGTTACATGGGACAGACGGCCCGTGCAGTACGTC. This sequence encodes CASSLVTWDRRPVQYV. This chain links TRBV7-4 with TRBJ2-7; TRBD1 agrees at 7 bases. Germline V gene data show CDR1 as SGHVT and CDR2 as SQSDAQ. The V and J ends lost 1 base and 9 bases, in that order; junction bases with no gene match: 15. The CDR3 is made up of 16 amino acids.